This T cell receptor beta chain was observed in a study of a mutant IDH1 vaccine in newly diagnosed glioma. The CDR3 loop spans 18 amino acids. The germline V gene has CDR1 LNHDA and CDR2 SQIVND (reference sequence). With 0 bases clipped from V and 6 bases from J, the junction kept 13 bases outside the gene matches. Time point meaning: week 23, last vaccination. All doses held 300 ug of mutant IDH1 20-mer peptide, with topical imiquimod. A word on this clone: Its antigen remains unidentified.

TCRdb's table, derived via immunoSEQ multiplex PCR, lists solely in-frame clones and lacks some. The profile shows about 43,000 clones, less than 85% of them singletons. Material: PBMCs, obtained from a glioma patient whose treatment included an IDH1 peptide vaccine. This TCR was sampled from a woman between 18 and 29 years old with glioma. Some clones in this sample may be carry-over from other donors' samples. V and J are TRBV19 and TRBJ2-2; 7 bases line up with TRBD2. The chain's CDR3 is CASSIDLWGGQQAGELFF. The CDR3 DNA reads TGTGCCAGTAGTATAGATCTATGGGGAGGGCAGCAGGCCGGGGAGCTGTTTTTT.